This passage covers 17 T cell receptor beta chains from one sample sequenced in a study of cytomegalovirus exposure and HLA in healthy donors. Vbeta (60) and Jbeta (13) primers were used in the PCR. Clones were sequenced by immunoSEQ multiplex PCR, and TCRdb holds only the in-frame ones, with some missing. The profile covers approximately 180,000 clones, with 79% appearing a single time and around 1.6% taken by the ten largest. Material for sequencing was PBMCs. The receptors were sampled from a woman aged 50 to 60 in good health and CMV-seronegative.

The genes are TRBV19 and TRBJ1-1; TRBD1 matches at 9 bases. This CDR3 contains 16 residues. CDR1 is LNHDA and CDR2 is SQIVND in the germline V gene (reference sequence). V lost 5 bases to trimming and J lost 5 bases; unmatched junction nucleotides: 12. The CDR3 bases are TGTGCCAGTAGTCGGGACAGGGCAAAAGGTACTACTGAAGCTTTCTTT. Amino acids: CASSRDRAKGTTEAFF.

The genes are TRBV5-1 and TRBJ2-7; tentatively, D is TRBD1 (5 bases). Trimming left V 3 bases short and J 1 base short, with 11 bases between. The CDR3 runs to 14 residues. From germline, CDR1 is SGHRS and CDR2 YFSETQ. The CDR3 is CASSSSGISYEQYF. The CDR3 DNA sequence: TGCGCCAGCAGCTCATCAGGGATTTCCTACGAGCAGTACTTC.

The genes are TRBV28 and TRBJ2-3; TRBD2 aligns across 7 bases. Germline CDR1 is MDHEN and CDR2 is SYDVKM. This CDR3 is 12 amino acids long. J lost 6 bases, V lost 5 bases, and 2 bases had no gene match. The CDR3 DNA reads TGTGCCAGCAGTCGGGACTATGATACGCAGTATTTT. It translates to CASSRDYDTQYF.

The J gene is TRBJ1-1, the V gene TRBV6-6, with D perhaps matching TRBD1 (5 bases). The CDR3 is made up of 14 amino acids. The V end was cut by 6 bases, the J end by 1 base, with 12 bases between. From germline, CDR1 is MNHNY and CDR2 SVGAGI (reference sequence). This chain's CDR3 is CASRGVGGNTEAFF. The CDR3 nucleotides are TGTGCCAGCAGGGGGGTGGGGGGGAACACTGAAGCTTTCTTT.

The chain recombines TRBV2 with TRBJ2-5, with 7 bases aligning to TRBD1. This CDR3 has 13 amino acids. The germline V gene encodes CDR1 SNHLY and CDR2 FYNNEI. V shed 6 bases, J shed 7 bases, and the junction held 8 bases outside the gene matches. The chain's CDR3 is CASSLGQIGTQYF. Here the CDR3 DNA reads TGTGCCAGCAGCTTGGGACAGATTGGGACCCAGTACTTC.

The CDR3 DNA follows: TGCGCCAGCAGTGAAGGGACTAGGGCCTACAATGAGCAGTTCTTC. It specifies CASSEGTRAYNEQFF. The genes are TRBV10-2 and TRBJ2-1, with 8 bases lining up with TRBD2. The germline CDR1 and CDR2 sequences are WSHSY and SAAADI. The junction had 3 bases not matched to a gene; V was cut back by 3 bases and J by 2 bases. The CDR3 has 15 residues.

The J gene is TRBJ1-4, the V gene TRBV7-6; TRBD1 might be the D (6 bases). The length of the CDR3 is 17 residues. V dropped 1 base and J dropped 7 bases, with 19 bases sitting between them. Germline V gene lookup returns CDR1 SGHVS and CDR2 FNYEAQ. The DNA of the CDR3 is TGTGCCAGCAGCTTAGGTACTGTTGGGGGGGCAGCTGAAAAACTGTTTTTT. Its translation: CASSLGTVGGAAEKLFF.

V is TRBV5-1 and J is TRBJ1-3, with D maybe TRBD1 (6 bases). CDR1 and CDR2 from the germline V gene are SGHRS and YFSETQ. The CDR3 has 16 residues. V was trimmed by 2 bases and J by 3 bases, leaving 15 bases between them. CDR3 nucleotides: TGCGCCAGCAGCTTATCAGGGGAGAGATTTGGAAACACCATATATTTT. It codes for CASSLSGERFGNTIYF.

The V gene is TRBV7-2, the J gene TRBJ1-3; D is possibly TRBD1 (6 bases). V was trimmed by 3 bases and J by 4 bases, leaving 13 bases between them. CDR3 length: 15 residues. CDR1 is SGHTA, CDR2 FQGNSA, per germline. Here the CDR3 DNA reads TGTGCCAGCAGCTTCAGCAGGGGCCCAGGAAACACCATATATTTT. The encoded protein is CASSFSRGPGNTIYF.

As DNA, the CDR3 is TGTGCCAGCAGTTTATACGGGACAGGCGTGAACACTGAAGCTTTCTTT. This gives the protein CASSLYGTGVNTEAFF. This chain links TRBV28 with TRBJ1-1; 8 nucleotides align to TRBD1. The J segment lost 0 bases and the V segment lost 1 base, leaving 4 bases of the junction unmatched. The CDR3 covers 16 residues. Germline CDR1 and CDR2: MDHEN and SYDVKM.

This clone has a single count. The chain combines TRBV7-9 with TRBJ2-5; 7 bases match TRBD1. Germline CDR1 reads SEHNR; CDR2 reads FQNEAQ (reference sequence). Unmatched junction bases numbered 9, after V lost 5 bases and J lost 3 bases. The CDR3 spans 15 residues. In nucleotides, the CDR3 is TGTGCCAGCAGCCGCGGACAGGTTAGGGAAGAGACCCAGTACTTC. Protein: CASSRGQVREETQYF.

The chain couples TRBV5-4 to TRBJ1-2; D unresolved. CDR3 length equals 15 residues. Looked up from germline, CDR1 is SGHNT and CDR2 is YYREEE (reference sequence). V was cut by 0 bases and J by 3 bases, with 12 bases left in between. CDR3 loop: CASSLGVGRDYGYTF. CDR3 coding DNA: TGTGCCAGCAGCTTGGGGGTGGGGAGGGACTATGGCTACACCTTC.

This clone came up once. J is TRBJ2-4 and V is TRBV18; the match to TRBD2 covers 7 bases. V shed 3 bases and J 0 bases; nucleotides not matched to a gene: 14. The CDR3 extends over 19 amino acids. Germline V gene lookup returns CDR1 KGHSH and CDR2 LQKENI. CDR3 bases: TGTGCCAGCTCACCCTTAGCGGGTCTCCCCGGAATAGCCAAAAACATTCAGTACTTC. Amino acid sequence: CASSPLAGLPGIAKNIQYF.

This clone appeared once. The chain joins TRBV5-1 to TRBJ1-2, with D perhaps matching TRBD1 (6 bases). V dropped 5 bases and J dropped 4 bases, with 12 bases sitting between them. The CDR3 is 13 amino acids. The germline V gene has CDR1 SGHRS and CDR2 YFSETQ. The DNA for the CDR3 is TGCGCCAGCAGGTCCGGGGGGGCCTATGGCTACACCTTC. Its translation is CASRSGGAYGYTF. The full variable domain, its missing parts supplied by reference TRBV5-1 and TRBJ1-2, is KAGVTQTPRYLIKTRGQQVTLSCSPISGHRSVSWYQQTPGQGLQFLFEYFSETQRNKGNFPGRFSGRQFSNSRSEMNVSTLELGDSALYLCASRSGGAYGYTFGSGTRLTVV.

The chain couples TRBV29-1 to TRBJ1-1; D remains unclear. Trimming shortened V by 6 bases and J by 1 base, and 9 bases separated the two germline ends. Per germline, CDR1 SQVTM and CDR2 ANQGSEA. CDR3 length: 12 residues. In nucleotides, the CDR3 is TGCAGCGTGACACGTTCGAACACTGAAGCTTTCTTT. It translates to CSVTRSNTEAFF.

As regards this clone: Other nucleotide sequences in the sample specify the same CDR3. The chain recombines TRBV5-1 with TRBJ2-3; D ambiguous. CDR3 length equals 14 residues. V lost 0 bases and J lost 0, with 5 bases in between. Per the germline V gene, CDR1 is SGHRS and CDR2 is YFSETQ. The CDR3 nucleotides are TGCGCCAGCAGCTTGGACGGGAGCACAGATACGCAGTATTTT. Its protein product is CASSLDGSTDTQYF.

With respect to this clone: Other DNA sequences of this sample code for an identical CDR3. J is TRBJ1-5 and V is TRBV6-1; 7 bases match TRBD1. Trimming took 6 bases from V and 3 from J; bases not matched to a gene: 2. The CDR3 loop spans 13 amino acids. CDR1 MNHNS and CDR2 SASEGT come from the germline V gene. The CDR3 nucleotides are TGTGCCAGCAGAGACAGGGACAATCAGCCCCAGCATTTT. Translation: CASRDRDNQPQHF.